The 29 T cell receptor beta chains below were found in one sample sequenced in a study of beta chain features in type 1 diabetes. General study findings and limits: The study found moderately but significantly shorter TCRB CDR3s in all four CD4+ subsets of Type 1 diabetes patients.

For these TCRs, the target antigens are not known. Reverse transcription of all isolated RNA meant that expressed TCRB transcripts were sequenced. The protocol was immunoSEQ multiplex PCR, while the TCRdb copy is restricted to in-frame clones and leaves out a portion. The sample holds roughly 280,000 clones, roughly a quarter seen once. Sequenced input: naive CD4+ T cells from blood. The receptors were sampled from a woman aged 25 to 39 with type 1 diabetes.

CDR3 in amino acids: CASSLSGKGEETQYF. CDR3 in DNA: TGTGCCAGCAGCCTTAGCGGGAAAGGGGAAGAGACCCAGTACTTC. The chain recombines TRBV4-2 with TRBJ2-5; TRBD2 aligns across 8 bases. The CDR3 consists of 15 residues. Unmatched junction bases numbered 7, after V lost 4 bases and J lost 3 bases. Germline-derived CDR1 and CDR2 are LGHNA and YNFKEQ.

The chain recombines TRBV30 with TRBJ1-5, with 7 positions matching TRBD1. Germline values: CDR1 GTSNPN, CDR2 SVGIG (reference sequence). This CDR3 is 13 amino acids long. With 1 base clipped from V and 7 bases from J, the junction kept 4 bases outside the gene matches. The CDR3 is CAWSGQGEQPQHF. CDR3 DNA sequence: TGTGCCTGGAGTGGACAGGGTGAACAGCCCCAGCATTTT.

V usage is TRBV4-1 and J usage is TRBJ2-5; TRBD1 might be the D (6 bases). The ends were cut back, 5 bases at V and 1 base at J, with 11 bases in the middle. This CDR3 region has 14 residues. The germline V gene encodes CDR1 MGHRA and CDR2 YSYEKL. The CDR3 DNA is TGCGCCAGCAGCAGACAGGAGACCCAAGAGACCCAGTACTTC. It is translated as CASSRQETQETQYF.

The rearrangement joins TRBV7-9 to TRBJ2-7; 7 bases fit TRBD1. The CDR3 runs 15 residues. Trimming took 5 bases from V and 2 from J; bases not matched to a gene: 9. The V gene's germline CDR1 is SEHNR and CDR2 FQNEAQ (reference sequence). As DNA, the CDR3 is TGTGCCAGCAGCCGCCAAACAGGGGCAACCTACGAGCAGTACTTC. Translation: CASSRQTGATYEQYF.

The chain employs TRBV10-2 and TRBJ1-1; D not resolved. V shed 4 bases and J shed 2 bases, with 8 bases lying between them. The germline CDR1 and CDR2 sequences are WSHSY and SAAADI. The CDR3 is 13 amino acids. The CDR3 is CASSGGGNTEAFF. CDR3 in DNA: TGCGCCAGCAGTGGAGGAGGAAACACTGAAGCTTTCTTT.

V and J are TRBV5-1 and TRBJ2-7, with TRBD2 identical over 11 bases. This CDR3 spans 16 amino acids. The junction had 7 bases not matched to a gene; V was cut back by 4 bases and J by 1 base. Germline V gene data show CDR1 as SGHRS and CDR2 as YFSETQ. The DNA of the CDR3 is TGCGCCAGCAGCAGACAGACTAGCGGGACGTCCTACGAGCAGTACTTC. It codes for CASSRQTSGTSYEQYF. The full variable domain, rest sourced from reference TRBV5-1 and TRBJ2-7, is KAGVTQTPRYLIKTRGQQVTLSCSPISGHRSVSWYQQTPGQGLQFLFEYFSETQRNKGNFPGRFSGRQFSNSRSEMNVSTLELGDSALYLCASSRQTSGTSYEQYFGPGTRLTVT.

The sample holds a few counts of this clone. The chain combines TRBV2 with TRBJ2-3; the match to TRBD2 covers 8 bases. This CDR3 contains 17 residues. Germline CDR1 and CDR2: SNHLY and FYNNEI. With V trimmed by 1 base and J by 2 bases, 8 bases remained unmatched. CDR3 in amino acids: CASSEVGGSGNTDTQYF. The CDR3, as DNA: TGTGCCAGCAGTGAAGTAGGGGGTAGCGGGAACACAGATACGCAGTATTTT.

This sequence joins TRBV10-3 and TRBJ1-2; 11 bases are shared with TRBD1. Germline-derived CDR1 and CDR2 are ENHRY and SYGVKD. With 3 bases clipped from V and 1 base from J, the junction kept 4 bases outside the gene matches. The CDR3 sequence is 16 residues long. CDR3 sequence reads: CAISEVGTGGNYGYTF. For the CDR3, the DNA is TGTGCCATCAGTGAAGTTGGGACAGGGGGTAACTATGGCTACACCTTC.

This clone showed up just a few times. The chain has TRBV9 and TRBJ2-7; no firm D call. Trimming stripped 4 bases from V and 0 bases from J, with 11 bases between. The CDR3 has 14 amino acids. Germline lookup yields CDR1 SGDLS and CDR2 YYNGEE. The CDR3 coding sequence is TGTGCCAGCAGCTTCGAGCGCTTCTCCTACGAGCAGTACTTC. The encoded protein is CASSFERFSYEQYF.

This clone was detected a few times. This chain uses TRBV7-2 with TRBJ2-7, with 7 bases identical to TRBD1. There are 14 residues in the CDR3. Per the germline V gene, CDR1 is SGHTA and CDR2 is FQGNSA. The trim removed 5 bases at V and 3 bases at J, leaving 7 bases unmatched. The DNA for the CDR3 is TGTGCCAGCAGCATCGAGACAGGGATCTACGAGCAGTACTTC. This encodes CASSIETGIYEQYF.

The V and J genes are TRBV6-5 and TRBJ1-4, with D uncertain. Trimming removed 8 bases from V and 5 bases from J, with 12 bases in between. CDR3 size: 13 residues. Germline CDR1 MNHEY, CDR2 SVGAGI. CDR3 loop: CASAIGLNEKLFF. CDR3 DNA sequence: TGTGCCAGCGCCATCGGGTTAAATGAAAAACTGTTTTTT.

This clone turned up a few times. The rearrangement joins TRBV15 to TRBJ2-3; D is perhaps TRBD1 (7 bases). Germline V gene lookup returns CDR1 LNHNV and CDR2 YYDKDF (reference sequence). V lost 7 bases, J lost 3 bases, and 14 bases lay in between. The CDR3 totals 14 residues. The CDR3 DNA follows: TGTGCCACCAAGGCCAGGGGGGAAACAGATACGCAGTATTTT. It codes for CATKARGETDTQYF.

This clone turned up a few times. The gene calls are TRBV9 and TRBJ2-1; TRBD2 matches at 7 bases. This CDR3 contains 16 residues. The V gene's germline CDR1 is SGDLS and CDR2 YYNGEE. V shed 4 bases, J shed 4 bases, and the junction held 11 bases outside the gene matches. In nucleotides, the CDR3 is TGTGCCAGCAGCCTGGGGGAGGGCCGATCTTACAATGAGCAGTTCTTC. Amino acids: CASSLGEGRSYNEQFF.

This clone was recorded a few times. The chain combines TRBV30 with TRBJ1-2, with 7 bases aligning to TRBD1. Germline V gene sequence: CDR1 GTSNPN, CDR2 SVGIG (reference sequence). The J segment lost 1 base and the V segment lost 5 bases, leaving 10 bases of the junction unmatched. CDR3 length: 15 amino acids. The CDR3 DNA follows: TGTGCCTGGTTTTGGGGGGACAGCCTTAACTATGGCTACACCTTC. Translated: CAWFWGDSLNYGYTF.

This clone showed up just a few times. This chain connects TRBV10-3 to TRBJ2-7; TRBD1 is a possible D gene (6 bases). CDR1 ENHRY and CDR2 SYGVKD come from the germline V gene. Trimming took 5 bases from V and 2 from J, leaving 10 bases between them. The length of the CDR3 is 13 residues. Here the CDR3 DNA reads TGTGCCATCAGTCGGCCAGGGGCCTACGAGCAGTACTTC. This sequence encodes CAISRPGAYEQYF.

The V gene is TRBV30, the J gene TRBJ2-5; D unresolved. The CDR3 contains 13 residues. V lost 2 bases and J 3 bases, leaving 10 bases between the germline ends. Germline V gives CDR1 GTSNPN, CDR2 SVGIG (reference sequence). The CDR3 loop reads CAWSHGQKETQYF. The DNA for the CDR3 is TGTGCCTGGAGTCATGGGCAGAAAGAGACCCAGTACTTC. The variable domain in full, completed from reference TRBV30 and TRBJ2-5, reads SQTIHQWPATLVQPVGSPLSLECTVEGTSNPNLYWYRQAAGRGLQLLFYSVGIGQISSEVPQNLSASRPQDRQFILSSKKLLLSDSGFYLCAWSHGQKETQYFGPGTRLLVL.

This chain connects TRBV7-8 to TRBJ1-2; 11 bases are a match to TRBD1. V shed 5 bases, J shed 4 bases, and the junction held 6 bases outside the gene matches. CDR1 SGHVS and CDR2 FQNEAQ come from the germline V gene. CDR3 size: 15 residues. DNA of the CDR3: TGTGCCAGCAGCCCGAGGGACAGGGGGACCTATGGCTACACCTTC. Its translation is CASSPRDRGTYGYTF.

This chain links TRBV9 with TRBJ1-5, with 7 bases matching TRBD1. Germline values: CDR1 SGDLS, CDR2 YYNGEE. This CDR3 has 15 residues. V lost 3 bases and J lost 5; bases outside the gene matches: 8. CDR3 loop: CASSATGQFDQPQHF. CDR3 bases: TGTGCCAGCAGCGCAACGGGACAGTTCGATCAGCCCCAGCATTTT.

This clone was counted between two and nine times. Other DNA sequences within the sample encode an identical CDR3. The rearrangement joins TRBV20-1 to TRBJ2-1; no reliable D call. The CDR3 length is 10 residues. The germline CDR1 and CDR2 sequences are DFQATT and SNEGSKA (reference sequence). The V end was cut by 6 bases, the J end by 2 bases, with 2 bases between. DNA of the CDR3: TGCAGTGCCACCTACAATGAGCAGTTCTTC. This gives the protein CSATYNEQFF.

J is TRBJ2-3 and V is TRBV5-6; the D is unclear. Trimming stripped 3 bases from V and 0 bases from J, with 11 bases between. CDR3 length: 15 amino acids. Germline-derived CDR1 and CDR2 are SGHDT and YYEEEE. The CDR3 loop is CASSSWQTSTDTQYF. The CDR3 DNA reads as TGTGCCAGCAGCTCCTGGCAGACTAGCACAGATACGCAGTATTTT.

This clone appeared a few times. Here the CDR3 DNA reads TGTGCCAGCAGCTCAGTCGTGACAGGGGGTACTGAAGCTTTCTTT. It is translated as CASSSVVTGGTEAFF. This chain uses TRBV5-6 with TRBJ1-1; 9 nucleotides align to TRBD1. From germline, CDR1 is SGHDT and CDR2 YYEEEE. V lost 3 bases, J lost 5 bases, and 8 bases stayed unmatched. The CDR3 loop spans 15 amino acids.

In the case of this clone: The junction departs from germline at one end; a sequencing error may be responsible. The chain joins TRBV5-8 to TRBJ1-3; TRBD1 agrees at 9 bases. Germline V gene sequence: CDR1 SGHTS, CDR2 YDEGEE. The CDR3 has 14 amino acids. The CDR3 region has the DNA TGTGCCAGCAGCCTACCCGGGACAGGGAACGGCTACGTTTTT. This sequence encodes CASSLPGTGNGYVF.

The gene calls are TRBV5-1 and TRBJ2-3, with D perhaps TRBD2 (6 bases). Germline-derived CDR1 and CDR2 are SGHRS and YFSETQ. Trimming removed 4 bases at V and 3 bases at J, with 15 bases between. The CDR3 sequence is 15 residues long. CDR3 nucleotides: TGCGCCAGCAGCATGGGAGGCACGACTACAGATACGCAGTATTTT. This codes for CASSMGGTTTDTQYF.

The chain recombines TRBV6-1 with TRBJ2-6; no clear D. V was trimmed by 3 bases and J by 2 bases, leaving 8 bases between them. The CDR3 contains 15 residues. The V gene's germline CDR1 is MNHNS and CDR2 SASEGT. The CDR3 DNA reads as TGTGCCAGCAGTGAGACTGCGACTGGGGCCAACGTCCTGACTTTC. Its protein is CASSETATGANVLTF.

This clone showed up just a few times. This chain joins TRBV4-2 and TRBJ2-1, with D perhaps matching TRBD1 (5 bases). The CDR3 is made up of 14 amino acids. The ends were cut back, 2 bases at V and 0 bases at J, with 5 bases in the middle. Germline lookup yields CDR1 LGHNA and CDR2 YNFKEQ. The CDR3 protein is CASSQQGSYNEQFF. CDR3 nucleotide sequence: TGTGCCAGCAGCCAACAGGGCTCCTACAATGAGCAGTTCTTC.

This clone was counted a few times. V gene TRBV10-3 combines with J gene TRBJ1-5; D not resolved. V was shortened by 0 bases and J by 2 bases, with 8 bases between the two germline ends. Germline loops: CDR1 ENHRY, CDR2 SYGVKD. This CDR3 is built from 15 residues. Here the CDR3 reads CAISESQYGNQPQHF. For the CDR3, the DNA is TGTGCCATCAGTGAGTCCCAGTACGGCAATCAGCCCCAGCATTTT.

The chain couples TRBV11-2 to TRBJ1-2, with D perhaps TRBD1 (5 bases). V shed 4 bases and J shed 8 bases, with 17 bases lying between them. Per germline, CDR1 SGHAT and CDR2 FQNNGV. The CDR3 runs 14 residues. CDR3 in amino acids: CASSWGRDSQGYTF. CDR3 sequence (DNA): TGTGCCAGCAGCTGGGGCAGGGATTCGCAAGGCTACACCTTC. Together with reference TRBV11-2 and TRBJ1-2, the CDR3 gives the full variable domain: EAGVAQSPRYKIIEKRQSVAFWCNPISGHATLYWYQQILGQGPKLLIQFQNNGVVDDSQLPKDRFSAERLKGVDSTLKIQPAKLEDSAVYLCASSWGRDSQGYTFGSGTRLTVV.

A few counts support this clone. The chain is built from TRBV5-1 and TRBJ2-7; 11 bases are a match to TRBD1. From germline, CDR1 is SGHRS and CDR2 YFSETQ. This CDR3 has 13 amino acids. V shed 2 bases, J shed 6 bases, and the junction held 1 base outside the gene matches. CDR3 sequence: CASSFGTGGEQYF. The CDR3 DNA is TGCGCCAGCAGCTTCGGGACAGGGGGCGAGCAGTACTTC. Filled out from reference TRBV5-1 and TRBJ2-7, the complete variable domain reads KAGVTQTPRYLIKTRGQQVTLSCSPISGHRSVSWYQQTPGQGLQFLFEYFSETQRNKGNFPGRFSGRQFSNSRSEMNVSTLELGDSALYLCASSFGTGGEQYFGPGTRLTVT.

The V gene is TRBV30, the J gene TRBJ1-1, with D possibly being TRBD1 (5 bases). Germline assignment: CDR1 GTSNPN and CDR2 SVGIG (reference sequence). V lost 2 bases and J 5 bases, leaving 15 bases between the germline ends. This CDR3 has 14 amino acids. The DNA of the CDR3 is TGTGCCTGGAGTTTGGCGGGGGGGAGAACTGAAGCTTTCTTT. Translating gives CAWSLAGGRTEAFF.